The rows below give T cell receptor beta chains drawn from one sample of a study of T cell changes during pregnancy in multiple sclerosis. Repertoires were generated with immunoSEQ multiplex PCR, while TCRdb's copy carries only in-frame clones and drops some. The sample holds 42,000 or so clones, 85% to 95% seen once. This specimen consisted of CD8+ T cells from peripheral blood mononuclear cells, obtained in the third trimester of pregnancy. The origin of the receptors is a female donor with multiple sclerosis, enrolled in a pregnancy study. CDR3s include the opening cysteine and the closing phenylalanine or tryptophan. Fields, in order: CDR3 protein, CDR3 DNA, V gene, J gene, clone size, D gene, CDR3 length. The D gene is left open where the match is weak. Expanded clones are given a class, and other clones once, few, many or no size at all.

CDR3: CASSQGDRSSYEQYF
DNA: TGCGCCAGCAGCCAAGGGGACAGGAGCTCCTACGAGCAGTACTTC
V: TRBV4-1
J: TRBJ2-7
size: NA
D: TRBD1
length: 15

CDR3: CAWSLVPDSYNEQFF
DNA: TGTGCCTGGAGTCTGGTGCCAGACTCATACAATGAGCAGTTCTTC
V: TRBV30
J: TRBJ2-1
size: once
D: NA
length: 15

CDR3: CASSPSDRGAYEQYF
DNA: TGTGCCAGTAGTCCCTCCGACAGGGGCGCCTACGAGCAGTACTTC
V: TRBV19
J: TRBJ2-7
size: NA
D: TRBD1
length: 15

CDR3: CSVEDLPDEQYF
DNA: TGCAGCGTTGAAGATCTGCCGGACGAGCAGTACTTC
V: TRBV29-1
J: TRBJ2-7
size: NA
D: NA
length: 12

CDR3: CASSYSAGGADTQYF
DNA: TGTGCCAGCAGTTACTCGGCGGGAGGCGCAGATACGCAGTATTTT
V: TRBV6-6
J: TRBJ2-3
size: NA
D: TRBD2
length: 15

CDR3: CASSLSKAETQYF
DNA: TGTGCCAGCAGTTTATCCAAAGCAGAGACCCAGTACTTC
V: TRBV27
J: TRBJ2-5
size: NA
D: NA
length: 13

CDR3: CASSPRMAGAWGEQYF
DNA: TGTGCCAGCAGTCCCCGGATGGCAGGGGCATGGGGCGAGCAGTACTTC
V: TRBV28
J: TRBJ2-7
size: NA
D: NA
length: 16

CDR3: CASSLSRTGNYEQYF
DNA: TGTGCCAGCAGTTTATCTCGGACAGGCAACTACGAGCAGTACTTC
V: TRBV27
J: TRBJ2-7
size: NA
D: TRBD1
length: 15

CDR3: CASSTTGLGSYEQYF
DNA: TGTGCCAGCAGCACGACAGGCCTGGGCTCCTACGAGCAGTACTTC
V: TRBV5-4
J: TRBJ2-7
size: NA
D: NA
length: 15

CDR3: CASSLATSLTEQYF
DNA: TGTGCCAGCAGCTTAGCGACTAGTTTAACCGAGCAGTACTTC
V: TRBV7-9
J: TRBJ2-7
size: NA
D: NA
length: 14

CDR3: CASSGGQGSYEQYF
DNA: TGTGCCAGCAGTGGGGGACAGGGCTCCTACGAGCAGTACTTC
V: TRBV27
J: TRBJ2-7
size: NA
D: TRBD1
length: 14

CDR3: CASSEASNPNTGELFF
DNA: TGTGCCAGCAGTGAAGCTAGCAACCCGAACACCGGGGAGCTGTTTTTT
V: TRBV6-1
J: TRBJ2-2
size: NA
D: NA
length: 16

CDR3: CATERSADTQYF
DNA: TGTGCCACCGAGAGAAGCGCAGATACGCAGTATTTT
V: TRBV2
J: TRBJ2-3
size: NA
D: NA
length: 12

CDR3: CASSTGAGYEQYF
DNA: TGTGCCAGCAGTACAGGGGCGGGATACGAGCAGTACTTC
V: TRBV27
J: TRBJ2-7
size: NA
D: NA
length: 13

CDR3: CASRSGGIEAFF
DNA: TGTGCCAGTAGATCAGGGGGCATTGAAGCTTTCTTT
V: TRBV19
J: TRBJ1-1
size: NA
D: TRBD1
length: 12